The sequence of this T cell receptor (beta chain) was determined in a study of CD8 T cells in Susac syndrome. In Susac syndrome patients, recently defined diagnostic criteria for definite or probable disease were met. TEMRA cells were FACS-enriched, while CD8+ and CD4+ T cells were negatively isolated. The RNA input was roughly 0.45 to 1 ug, and it was reverse transcribed with random hexamers. Via MiXCR, TCRdb re-called the immunoSEQ multiplex PCR reads, giving one row per CDR3 protein. The sample lists around 200,000 distinct CDR3 sequences, roughly 94% occurring once. The CDR3 is made up of 14 amino acids. V lost 1 base and J lost 0, with 7 bases in between. Per the germline V gene, CDR1 is MGHDK and CDR2 is SYGVNS. Note on this clonotype: The antigen remains unidentified.

Study-wide points: The Susac syndrome CD4+ T cell repertoires displayed no clonal expansion.

This sequence was found in a human donor with Susac syndrome. The chain uses TRBV25-1 and TRBJ2-7; possibly TRBD2 for D (5 bases). Sequencing was done on a sample of CD4+ T cells from PBMCs. The CDR3 protein is CASSESGISYEQYF. The DNA of the CDR3 is TGTGCCAGCAGTGAATCCGGGATCTCCTACGAGCAGTACTTC.